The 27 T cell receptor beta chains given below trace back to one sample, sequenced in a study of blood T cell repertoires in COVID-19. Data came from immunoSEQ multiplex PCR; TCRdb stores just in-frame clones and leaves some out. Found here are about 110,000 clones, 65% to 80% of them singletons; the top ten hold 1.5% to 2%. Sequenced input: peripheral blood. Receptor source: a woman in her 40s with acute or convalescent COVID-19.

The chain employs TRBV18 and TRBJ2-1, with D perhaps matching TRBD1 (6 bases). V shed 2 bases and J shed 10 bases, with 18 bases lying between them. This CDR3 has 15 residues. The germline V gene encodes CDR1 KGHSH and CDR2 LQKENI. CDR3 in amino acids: CASSPGQTILGEQFF. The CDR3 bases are TGTGCCAGCTCACCAGGACAGACCATTTTGGGCGAGCAGTTCTTC.

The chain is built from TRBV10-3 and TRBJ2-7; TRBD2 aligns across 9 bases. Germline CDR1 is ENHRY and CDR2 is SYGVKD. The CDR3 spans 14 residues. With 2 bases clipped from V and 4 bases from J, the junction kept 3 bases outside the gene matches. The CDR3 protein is CAISEASGAYEQYF. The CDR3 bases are TGTGCCATCAGTGAGGCTAGCGGGGCATACGAGCAGTACTTC.

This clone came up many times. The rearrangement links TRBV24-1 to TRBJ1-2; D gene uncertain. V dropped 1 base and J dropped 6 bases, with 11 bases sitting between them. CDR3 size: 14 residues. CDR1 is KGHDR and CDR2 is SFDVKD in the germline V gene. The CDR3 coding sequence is TGTGCCACCAGTGATTTAGGGCGGGATCATGGCTACACCTTC. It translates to CATSDLGRDHGYTF.

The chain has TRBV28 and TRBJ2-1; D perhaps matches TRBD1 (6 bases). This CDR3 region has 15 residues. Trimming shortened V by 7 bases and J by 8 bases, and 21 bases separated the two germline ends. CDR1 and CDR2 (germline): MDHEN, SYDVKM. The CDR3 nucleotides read TGTGCCAGCACTGGACCAGGGGCCTTGGTCGATGAGCAGTTCTTC. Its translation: CASTGPGALVDEQFF.

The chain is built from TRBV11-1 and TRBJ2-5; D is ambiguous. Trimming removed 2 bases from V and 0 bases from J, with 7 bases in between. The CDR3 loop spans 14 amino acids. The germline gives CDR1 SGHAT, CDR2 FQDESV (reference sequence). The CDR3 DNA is TGTGCCAGCAGCTTATCTTCGTACCAAGAGACCCAGTACTTC. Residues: CASSLSSYQETQYF.

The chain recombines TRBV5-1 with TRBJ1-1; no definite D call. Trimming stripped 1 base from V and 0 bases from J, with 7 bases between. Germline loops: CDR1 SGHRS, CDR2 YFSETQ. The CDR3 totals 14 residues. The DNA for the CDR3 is TGCGCCAGCAGCTTGACAGTTATGAACACTGAAGCTTTCTTT. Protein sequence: CASSLTVMNTEAFF.

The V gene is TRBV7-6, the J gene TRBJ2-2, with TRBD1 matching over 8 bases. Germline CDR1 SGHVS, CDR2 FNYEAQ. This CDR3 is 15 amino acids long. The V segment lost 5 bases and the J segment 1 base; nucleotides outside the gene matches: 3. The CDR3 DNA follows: TGTGCCAGCAGCATACAGGGGGGGAACACCGGGGAGCTGTTTTTT. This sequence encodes CASSIQGGNTGELFF.

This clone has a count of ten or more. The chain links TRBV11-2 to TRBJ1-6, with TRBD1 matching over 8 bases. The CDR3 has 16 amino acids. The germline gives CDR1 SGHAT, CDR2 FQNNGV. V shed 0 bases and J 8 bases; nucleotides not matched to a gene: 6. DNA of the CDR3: TGTGCCAGCAGCTTAGAGCCGACAGGGGCGTATTCACCCCTCCACTTT. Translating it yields CASSLEPTGAYSPLHF.

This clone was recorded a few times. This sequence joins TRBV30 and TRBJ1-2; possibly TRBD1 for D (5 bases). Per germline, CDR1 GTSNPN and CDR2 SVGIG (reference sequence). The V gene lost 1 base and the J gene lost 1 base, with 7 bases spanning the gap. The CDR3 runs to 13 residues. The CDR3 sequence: CAWSGDFNYGYTF. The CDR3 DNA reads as TGTGCCTGGAGTGGGGACTTTAACTATGGCTACACCTTC. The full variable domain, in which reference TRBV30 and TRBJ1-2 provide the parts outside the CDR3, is SQTIHQWPATLVQPVGSPLSLECTVEGTSNPNLYWYRQAAGRGLQLLFYSVGIGQISSEVPQNLSASRPQDRQFILSSKKLLLSDSGFYLCAWSGDFNYGYTFGSGTRLTVV.

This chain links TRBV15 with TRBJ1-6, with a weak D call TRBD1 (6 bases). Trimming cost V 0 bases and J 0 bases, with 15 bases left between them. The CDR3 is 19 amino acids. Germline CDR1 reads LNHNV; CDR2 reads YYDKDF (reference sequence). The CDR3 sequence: CATSRDRGARGSYNSPLHF. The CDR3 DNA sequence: TGTGCCACCAGCAGAGATCGGGGGGCGCGGGGCTCCTATAATTCACCCCTCCACTTT.

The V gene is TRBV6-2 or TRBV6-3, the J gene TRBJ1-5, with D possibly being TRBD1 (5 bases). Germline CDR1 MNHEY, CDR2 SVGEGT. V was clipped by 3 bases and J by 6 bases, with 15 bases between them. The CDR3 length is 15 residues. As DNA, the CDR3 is TGTGCCAGCAGTTATTCAGGGCGCTTTGGTCAGCCCCAGCATTTT. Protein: CASSYSGRFGQPQHF.

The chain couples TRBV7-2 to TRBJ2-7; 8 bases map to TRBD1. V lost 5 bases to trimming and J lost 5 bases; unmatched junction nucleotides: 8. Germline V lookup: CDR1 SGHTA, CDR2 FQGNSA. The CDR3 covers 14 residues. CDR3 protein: CASSPSGGFHEQYF. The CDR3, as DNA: TGTGCCAGCAGCCCCTCAGGGGGCTTCCACGAGCAGTACTTC.

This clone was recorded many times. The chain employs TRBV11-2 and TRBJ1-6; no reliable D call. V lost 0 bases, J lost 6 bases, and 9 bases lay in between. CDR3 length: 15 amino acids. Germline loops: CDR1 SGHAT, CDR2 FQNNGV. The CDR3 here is CASSLEPGPNSPLHF. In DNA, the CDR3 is TGTGCCAGCAGCTTAGAGCCTGGGCCTAATTCACCCCTCCACTTT. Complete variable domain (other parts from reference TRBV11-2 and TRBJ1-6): EAGVAQSPRYKIIEKRQSVAFWCNPISGHATLYWYQQILGQGPKLLIQFQNNGVVDDSQLPKDRFSAERLKGVDSTLKIQPAKLEDSAVYLCASSLEPGPNSPLHFGNGTRLTVT.

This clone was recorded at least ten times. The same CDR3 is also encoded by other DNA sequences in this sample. The CDR3, as DNA: TGCGCCAGCAGCCAAGATCTCTATGGCTACACCTTC. This encodes CASSQDLYGYTF. The chain is built from TRBV4-1 and TRBJ1-2; D call uncertain. This CDR3 is built from 12 residues. The V end lost 0 bases, the J end lost 4 bases, and 3 bases lay between the germline ends. In germline, CDR1 is MGHRA, CDR2 YSYEKL.

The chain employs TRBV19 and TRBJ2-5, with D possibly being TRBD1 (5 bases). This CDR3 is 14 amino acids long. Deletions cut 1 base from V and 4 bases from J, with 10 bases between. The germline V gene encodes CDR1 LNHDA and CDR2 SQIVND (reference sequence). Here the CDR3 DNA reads TGTGCCAGTAGTATAGGACAGAGATCAGAGACCCAGTACTTC. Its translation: CASSIGQRSETQYF. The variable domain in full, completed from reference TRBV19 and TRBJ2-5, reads DGGITQSPKYLFRKEGQNVTLSCEQNLNHDAMYWYRQDPGQGLRLIYYSQIVNDFQKGDIAEGYSVSREKKESFPLTVTSAQKNPTAFYLCASSIGQRSETQYFGPGTRLLVL.

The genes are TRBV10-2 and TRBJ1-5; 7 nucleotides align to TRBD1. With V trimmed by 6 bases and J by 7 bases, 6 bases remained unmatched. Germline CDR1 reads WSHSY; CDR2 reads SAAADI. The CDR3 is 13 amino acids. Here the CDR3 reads CASSPGGGQPQHF. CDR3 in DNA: TGCGCCAGCAGCCCAGGGGGAGGCCAGCCCCAGCATTTT.

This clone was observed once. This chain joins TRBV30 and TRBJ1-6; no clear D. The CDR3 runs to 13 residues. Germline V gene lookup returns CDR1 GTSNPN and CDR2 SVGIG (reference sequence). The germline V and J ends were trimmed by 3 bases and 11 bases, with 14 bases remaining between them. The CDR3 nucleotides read TGTGCCTGGAGCGATGGTGGGAGCACACCCCTCCACTTT. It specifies CAWSDGGSTPLHF.

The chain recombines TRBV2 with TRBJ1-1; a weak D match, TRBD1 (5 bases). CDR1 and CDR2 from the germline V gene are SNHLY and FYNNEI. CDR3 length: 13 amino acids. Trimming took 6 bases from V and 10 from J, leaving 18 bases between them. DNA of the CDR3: TGTGCCAGCAGCACTTCGGGGGGATTGGGAGCTTTCTTT. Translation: CASSTSGGLGAFF. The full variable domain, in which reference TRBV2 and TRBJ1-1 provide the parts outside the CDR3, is EPEVTQTPSHQVTQMGQEVILRCVPISNHLYFYWYRQILGQKVEFLVSFYNNEISEKSEIFDDQFSVERPDGSNFTLKIRSTKLEDSAMYFCASSTSGGLGAFFGQGTRLTVV.

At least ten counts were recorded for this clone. The CDR3 DNA reads TGTGCCAGTAGTATAGATCAGGGTTGGACTGAAGCTTTCTTT. It specifies CASSIDQGWTEAFF. The V gene is TRBV19, the J gene TRBJ1-1; tentatively, D is TRBD1 (5 bases). The CDR3 consists of 14 residues. V dropped 0 bases and J dropped 5 bases, with 10 bases sitting between them. Germline-derived CDR1 and CDR2 are LNHDA and SQIVND (reference sequence).

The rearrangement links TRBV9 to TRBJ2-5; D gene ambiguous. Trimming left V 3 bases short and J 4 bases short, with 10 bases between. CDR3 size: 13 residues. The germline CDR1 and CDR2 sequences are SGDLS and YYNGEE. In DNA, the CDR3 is TGTGCCAGCAGCGCACAAATTGGAGAGACCCAGTACTTC. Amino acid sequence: CASSAQIGETQYF.

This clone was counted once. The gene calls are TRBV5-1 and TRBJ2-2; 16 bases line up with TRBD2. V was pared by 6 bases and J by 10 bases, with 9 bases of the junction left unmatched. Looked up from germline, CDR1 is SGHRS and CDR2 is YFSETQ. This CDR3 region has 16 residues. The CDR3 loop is CASTGTSGGASPELFF. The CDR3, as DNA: TGCGCCAGCACCGGGACTAGCGGGGGGGCATCGCCGGAGCTGTTTTTT.

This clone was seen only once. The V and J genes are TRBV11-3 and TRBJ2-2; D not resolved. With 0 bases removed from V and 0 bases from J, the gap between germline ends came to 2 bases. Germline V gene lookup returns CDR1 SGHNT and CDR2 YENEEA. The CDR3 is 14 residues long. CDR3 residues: CASSLDSNTGELFF. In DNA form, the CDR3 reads TGTGCCAGCAGCTTAGACTCGAACACCGGGGAGCTGTTTTTT.

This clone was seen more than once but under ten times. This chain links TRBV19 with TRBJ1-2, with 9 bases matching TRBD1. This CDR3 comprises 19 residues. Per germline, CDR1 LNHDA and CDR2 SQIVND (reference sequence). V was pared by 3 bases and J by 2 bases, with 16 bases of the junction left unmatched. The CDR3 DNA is TGTGCCAGTAGTATGGGGGGTTGGGGACAGGGCCTAAGGAACTATGGCTACACCTTC. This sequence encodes CASSMGGWGQGLRNYGYTF.

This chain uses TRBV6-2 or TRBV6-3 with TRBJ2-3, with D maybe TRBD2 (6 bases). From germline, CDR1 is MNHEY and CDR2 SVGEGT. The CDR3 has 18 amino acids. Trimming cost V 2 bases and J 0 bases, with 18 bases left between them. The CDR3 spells CASSYNPLGGASTDTQYF. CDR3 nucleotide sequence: TGTGCCAGCAGTTACAACCCGCTCGGCGGGGCTAGCACAGATACGCAGTATTTT.

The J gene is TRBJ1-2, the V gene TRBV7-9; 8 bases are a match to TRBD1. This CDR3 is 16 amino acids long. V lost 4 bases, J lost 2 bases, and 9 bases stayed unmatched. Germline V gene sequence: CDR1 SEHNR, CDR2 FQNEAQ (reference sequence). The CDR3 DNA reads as TGTGCCAGCAGCTACGAACGGGGACAGGAGAACTATGGCTACACCTTC. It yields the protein CASSYERGQENYGYTF.

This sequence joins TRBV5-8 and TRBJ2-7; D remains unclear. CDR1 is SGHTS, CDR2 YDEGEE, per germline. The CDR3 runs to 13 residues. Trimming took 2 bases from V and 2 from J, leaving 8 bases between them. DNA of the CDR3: TGTGCCAGCAGCTTCGGGTTAACCTACGAGCAGTACTTC. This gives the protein CASSFGLTYEQYF.

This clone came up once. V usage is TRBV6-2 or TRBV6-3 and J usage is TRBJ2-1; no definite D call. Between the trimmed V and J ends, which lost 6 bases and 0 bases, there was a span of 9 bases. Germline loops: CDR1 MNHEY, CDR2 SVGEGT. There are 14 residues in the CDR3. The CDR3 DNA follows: TGTGCCAGCAGCCCGACAAGCTCCTACAATGAGCAGTTCTTC. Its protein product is CASSPTSSYNEQFF.